These T cell receptor beta chains were read from a single sample in a study of blood T cells in healthy people across ages. TCRdb passed the 5' RACE reads through MiXCR, listing each CDR3 protein once. The sample lists over 950,000 distinct CDR3 sequences, approximately 38% occurring once. Material: blood. The receptors originated from a man in his late teens or twenties in good health. Each CDR3 is given with its conserved first and last residue. D genes are given only for firm matches. Rows give clone size only sometimes, using once, few, many, or a class for an expanded clone.

abundance	d_gene	v_gene	j_gene	CDR3nt	CDR3aa
-	-	TRBV3-1	TRBJ2-4	TGTGCCAGCAGCCCTGGACACACCCTAGCCAAAAACATTCAGTACTTC	CASSPGHTLAKNIQYF
-	-	TRBV25-1	TRBJ2-3	TGTGCCAGCAGTGAATGGGGGACCACAGATACGCAGTATTTT	CASSEWGTTDTQYF
-	-	TRBV2	TRBJ1-5	TGTGCCAGCAGTGTTGGGCTTCCGTACGGTCAGCCCCAGCATTTT	CASSVGLPYGQPQHF
-	-	TRBV3-1	TRBJ1-4	TGTGCCAGCAGCCCACTCCAGGGGTCGGAAAAACTGTTTTTT	CASSPLQGSEKLFF
-	TRBD2	TRBV9	TRBJ2-1	TGTGCCAGCAGCGTAGCTTATACGGCTAGCGGGTCCAATGAGCAGTTCTTC	CASSVAYTASGSNEQFF
few	TRBD1	TRBV4-2	TRBJ2-1	TGTGCCAGCAGCCAAGGACAGGGGGCTCGCGAGCAGTTCTTC	CASSQGQGAREQFF
-	-	TRBV15	TRBJ1-1	TGTGCCACCAGCAGAGTTGAGGGTGCTGAAGCTTTCTTT	CATSRVEGAEAFF
-	-	TRBV7-2	TRBJ2-5	TGTGCCAGCAGCTTATCCAGCGGAACCCAAGAGACCCAGTACTTC	CASSLSSGTQETQYF
-	-	TRBV19	TRBJ1-1	TGTGCCAGTATCTCAGACAGACCCTACACTGAAGCTTTCTTT	CASISDRPYTEAFF
-	-	TRBV27	TRBJ2-5	TGTGCCAGCTCCTCCTTGGTGGAGGTTGAAGAGACCCAGTACTTC	CASSSLVEVEETQYF
-	-	TRBV7-9	TRBJ1-2	TGTGCCAGCAGCTCCGGACAGCTCCTAAACTATGGCTACACCTTC	CASSSGQLLNYGYTF
-	-	TRBV6-5	TRBJ1-1	TGTGCCAGCAGCCCCTCATCGCGCGCGAACACTGAAGCTTTCTTT	CASSPSSRANTEAFF
many	TRBD2	TRBV4-3	TRBJ2-1	TGCGCCAGCAGCCAAGAATGGACTAGGGACAATGAGCAGTTCTTC	CASSQEWTRDNEQFF
-	TRBD2	TRBV6-2/TRBV6-3	TRBJ2-3	TGTGCCAGCAGTTACCCACAACTAGCGGGGACAGATACGCAGTATTTT	CASSYPQLAGTDTQYF
few	-	TRBV11-2	TRBJ1-2	TGTGCCAGCAGCTTAGAGTACAGTGGCTACACCTTC	CASSLEYSGYTF
-	-	TRBV7-9	TRBJ2-2	TGTGCTAGCAGCTCCCGGATTACCGGGGAGCTGTTTTTT	CASSSRITGELFF
-	TRBD1	TRBV11-2	TRBJ1-2	TGTGCCAGCAGCCTAACTACGTCAGGGGGCGCGAACTATGGCTACACCTTC	CASSLTTSGGANYGYTF
-	-	TRBV4-3	TRBJ1-5	TGCGCCAGCAGCCAAGAACGGATATGGCAGCCCCGGCATTTT	CASSQERIWQPRHF
few	-	TRBV3-1	TRBJ2-3	TGTGCCAGCAGCCTCTTACTAGGGGGGGGCACAGATACGCAGTATTTT	CASSLLLGGGTDTQYF
-	TRBD1	TRBV29-1	TRBJ2-3	TGCAGCCGGACAGGGGGCGCGAAAGATACGCAGTATTTT	CSRTGGAKDTQYF
few	-	TRBV15	TRBJ2-7	TGTGCCACCAGCAGAGTCGGGACCTACGAGCAGTACTTC	CATSRVGTYEQYF
-	-	TRBV6-1	TRBJ2-1	TGTGCCAGCAGTGAACTAACAACACGAGGCTACAATGAGCAGTTCTTC	CASSELTTRGYNEQFF
-	-	TRBV12-3/TRBV12-4	TRBJ2-1	TGTGCCAGCAGCCGCCCCGCAGACAGCTACAATGAGCAGTTCTTC	CASSRPADSYNEQFF
-	TRBD2	TRBV13	TRBJ2-1	TGTGCCAGCAGCTTAGTCTCTAGCGGGGGGGATGAGCAGTTCTTC	CASSLVSSGGDEQFF
few	-	TRBV4-2	TRBJ1-2	TGTGCCAGCAGCCAAGAAAAGGGAGACATCGTTAACTATGGCTACACCTTC	CASSQEKGDIVNYGYTF
-	-	TRBV27	TRBJ1-1	TGTGCCAGCAGTTTATGGGGTGACAGGAACACTGAAGCTTTCTTT	CASSLWGDRNTEAFF
-	-	TRBV3-1	TRBJ2-6	TGTGCCAGCAGCCCCACCGAAAACTCTGGGGCCAACGTCCTGACTTTC	CASSPTENSGANVLTF
-	-	TRBV5-1	TRBJ2-7	TGCGCCAGCGGCTACAGGCGTTCAACCTACGAGCAGTACTTC	CASGYRRSTYEQYF
few	-	TRBV10-3	TRBJ2-1	TGTGCCATCAGTCCAGTCGTGGGGTTCAATGAGCAGTTCTTC	CAISPVVGFNEQFF
many	-	TRBV13	TRBJ2-1	TGTGCCAGCAGCTTACAGGGCGTGAATGAGCAGTTCTTC	CASSLQGVNEQFF
few	-	TRBV21-1	TRBJ2-7	TGTGCCAGCAGCCAGAAGCGCGGGGCGTACGAGCAGTACTTC	CASSQKRGAYEQYF
-	TRBD2	TRBV12-3/TRBV12-4	TRBJ2-7	TGTGCCAGCAGTTGGCGGGACTACCAATGGTATGAGCAGTACTTC	CASSWRDYQWYEQYF
few	TRBD1	TRBV27	TRBJ2-3	TGTGCCAGCCGCTACAGGGGGTATGGCACAGATACGCAGTATTTT	CASRYRGYGTDTQYF
few	-	TRBV25-1	TRBJ2-3	TGTGCCAGCAGTGGGGTCGGACCGGTCAGCACAGATACGCAGTATTTT	CASSGVGPVSTDTQYF
few	TRBD2	TRBV6-5	TRBJ2-5	TGTGCCAGCAGCCCGGGACTAGCGGTGAAAGAGACCCAGTACTTC	CASSPGLAVKETQYF
few	-	TRBV3-1	TRBJ1-2	TGTGCCAGCAGCCAAGAGACCGCAAACCCTAACTATGGCTACACCTTC	CASSQETANPNYGYTF
-	-	TRBV7-7	TRBJ2-1	TGTGCCAGCAGCCCGGGCCAGATGGATGAGCAGTTCTTC	CASSPGQMDEQFF
few	TRBD1	TRBV12-3/TRBV12-4	TRBJ1-2	TGTGCCAGCGGCCAACAGGGGAATGGTGGGTTCACCTTC	CASGQQGNGGFTF
few	-	TRBV29-1	TRBJ2-2	TGCAGCGGGCAGACAGGACCAAACACCGGGGAGCTGTTTTTT	CSGQTGPNTGELFF
-	-	TRBV6-2/TRBV6-3	TRBJ1-2	TGTGCCAGCACCCTAGGACCGGGGGCCTATGGCTACACCTTC	CASTLGPGAYGYTF
few	-	TRBV4-3	TRBJ1-6	TGCGCCAGCAGCCAAGAGGTTAGGACAGCCTATAATTCACCCCTCCACTTT	CASSQEVRTAYNSPLHF
-	-	TRBV9	TRBJ2-7	TGTGCCAGCAATTCGGGCGGAGCTATCTACAATGAGCAGTACTTC	CASNSGGAIYNEQYF
few	-	TRBV6-5	TRBJ1-1	TGTGCCAGCAGTTACTCATGGGTGGGCACTGAAGCTTTCTTT	CASSYSWVGTEAFF
many	-	TRBV7-9	TRBJ1-1	TGTGCCAGCAGCGGACTCGGGTACAGCTCTTACAAGAACACTGAAGCTTTCTTT	CASSGLGYSSYKNTEAFF
-	TRBD2	TRBV18	TRBJ2-2	TGTGCCAGCTCGGGACTAGCGGCGAACACCGGGGAGCTGTTTTTT	CASSGLAANTGELFF
-	-	TRBV9	TRBJ2-2	TGTGCCAGCAGGGATGCATCGAACACCGGGGAGCTGTTTTTT	CASRDASNTGELFF
once	-	TRBV14	TRBJ1-4	TGTGCCAGCAGCCAAGATGTCCGGAATGAAAAACTGTTTTTT	CASSQDVRNEKLFF